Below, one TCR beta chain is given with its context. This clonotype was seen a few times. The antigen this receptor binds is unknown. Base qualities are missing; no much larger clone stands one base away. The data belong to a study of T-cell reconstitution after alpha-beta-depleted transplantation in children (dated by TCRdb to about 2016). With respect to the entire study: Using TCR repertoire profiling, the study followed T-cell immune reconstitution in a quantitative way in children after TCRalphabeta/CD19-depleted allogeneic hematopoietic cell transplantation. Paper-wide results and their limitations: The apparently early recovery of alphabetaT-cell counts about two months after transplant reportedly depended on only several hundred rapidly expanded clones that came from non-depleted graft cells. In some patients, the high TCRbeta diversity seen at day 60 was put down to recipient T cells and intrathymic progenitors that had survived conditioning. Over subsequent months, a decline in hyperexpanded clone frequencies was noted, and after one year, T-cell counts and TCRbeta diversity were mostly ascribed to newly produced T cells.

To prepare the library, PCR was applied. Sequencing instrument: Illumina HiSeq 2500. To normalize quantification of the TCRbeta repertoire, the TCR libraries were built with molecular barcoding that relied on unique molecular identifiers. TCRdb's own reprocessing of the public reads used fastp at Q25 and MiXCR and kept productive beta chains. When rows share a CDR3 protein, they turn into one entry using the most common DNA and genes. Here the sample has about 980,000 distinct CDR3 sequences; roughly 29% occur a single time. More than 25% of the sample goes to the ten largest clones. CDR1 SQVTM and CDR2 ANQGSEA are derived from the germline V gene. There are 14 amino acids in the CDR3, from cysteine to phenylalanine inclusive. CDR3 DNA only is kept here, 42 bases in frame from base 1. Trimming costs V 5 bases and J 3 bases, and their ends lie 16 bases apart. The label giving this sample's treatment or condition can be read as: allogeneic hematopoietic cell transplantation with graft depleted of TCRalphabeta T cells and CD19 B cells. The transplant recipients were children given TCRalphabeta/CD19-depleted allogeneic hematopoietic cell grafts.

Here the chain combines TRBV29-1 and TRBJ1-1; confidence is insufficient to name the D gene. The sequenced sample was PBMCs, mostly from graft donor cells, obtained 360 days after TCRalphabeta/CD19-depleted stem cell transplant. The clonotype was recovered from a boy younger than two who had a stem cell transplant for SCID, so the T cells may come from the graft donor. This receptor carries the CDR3 CSVFTPETYTEAFF. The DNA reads TGCAGCGTTTTTACCCCAGAAACGTACACTGAAGCTTTCTTT.